The sequence of this TCR beta chain was determined in a study of OX40 agonist ivuxolimab in advanced cancers. The study, taken as a whole, reports: Expanded clones were, on average, more numerous among CD8+ T cells than CD4+. Circulating CD4+ and CD8+ T cells showed clonal expansion by week 6 at 0.1 to 3.0 mg/kg.

This CDR3 is built from 13 residues. V trimming: 7 bases; J trimming: 5 bases; junction bases outside the gene matches: 4. CDR1 is SNHLY and CDR2 is FYNNEI in the germline V gene. On this clone itself: Its antigen is not known.

Libraries were prepared by immunoSEQ multiplex PCR; TCRdb keeps only in-frame clonotypes and omits some of them. The data show 42,000 or so clones, over 75% seen once. This sequence originates from an adult with an advanced solid tumor such as melanoma, head and neck, liver or kidney cancer. Sequenced here: CD4+ or CD8+ T cells sorted from blood, sampled in a trial of the OX40 agonist ivuxolimab. The V gene is TRBV2, the J gene TRBJ2-2; 7 bases are shared with TRBD2. CDR3: CASKPLATGELFF. In DNA form, the CDR3 reads TGTGCCAGCAAACCACTAGCGACCGGGGAGCTGTTTTTT.